Listed here are 23 T cell receptor beta chains from one sample, sequenced in a study of CD8 T cells in Susac syndrome (dated by TCRdb to between 2018 and 2021). Libraries were constructed by the immunoSEQ multiplex PCR assay. RNA was extracted with the RNeasy kit and roughly 0.45 to 1 ug was reverse transcribed using random hexamers. TCRdb itself trimmed the public reads at Q25 with fastp, ran MiXCR and retained productive beta chains. Here each entry gathers all rows of one CDR3 protein and keeps the most common genes and DNA. Present in this sample are around 170,000 distinct CDR3 sequences, 95% of which were seen just once. Of the sample, around 0.16% is held by the ten largest clones. Sequenced: CD8+ T cells from PBMCs. These receptors all stem from a human donor with Susac syndrome.

V usage is TRBV7-6 and J usage is TRBJ1-1, with D unresolved. The CDR3 sequence is 13 residues long. V was cut by 5 bases and J by 0 bases, with 7 bases left in between. Germline CDR1 reads SGHVS; CDR2 reads FNYEAQ. The CDR3 nucleotides are TGTGCCAGCAGCCACACGGTGAACACTGAAGCTTTCTTT. Protein sequence: CASSHTVNTEAFF.

The chain has TRBV6-5 and TRBJ2-7; D remains unclear. CDR3 length equals 13 residues. Germline values: CDR1 MNHEY, CDR2 SVGAGI. The germline V and J ends were trimmed by 0 bases and 8 bases, with 11 bases remaining between them. CDR3 bases: TGTGCCAGCAGTTACTCCCGAAGCAACCAGCAGTACTTC. The encoded protein is CASSYSRSNQQYF.

The DNA of the CDR3 is TGTGCCAGCAGCCACACAGGAGTCTATGGCTACACCTTC. Amino acids: CASSHTGVYGYTF. The chain joins TRBV9 to TRBJ1-2; D possibly corresponds to TRBD1 (5 bases). This CDR3 spans 13 amino acids. The germline CDR1 and CDR2 sequences are SGDLS and YYNGEE. V shed 4 bases and J shed 4 bases, with 11 bases lying between them.

The chain couples TRBV9 to TRBJ1-2; D possibly corresponds to TRBD1 (6 bases). The germline V and J ends were trimmed by 0 bases and 2 bases, with 8 bases remaining between them. This CDR3 has 14 residues. The germline V gene has CDR1 SGDLS and CDR2 YYNGEE. CDR3 in amino acids: CASSVAGQNYGYTF. DNA of the CDR3: TGTGCCAGCAGCGTAGCTGGACAGAACTATGGCTACACCTTC.

This chain links TRBV4-1 with TRBJ1-5; 7 nucleotides line up with TRBD1. Unmatched junction bases numbered 7, after V lost 1 base and J lost 4 bases. Germline V gene data show CDR1 as MGHRA and CDR2 as YSYEKL. The CDR3 loop spans 16 amino acids. CDR3 bases: TGCGCCAGCAGCCAAGCCAGTGGGACAGTTAATCAGCCCCAGCATTTT. It yields the protein CASSQASGTVNQPQHF.

The chain has TRBV29-1 and TRBJ2-2; D unresolved. Germline assignment: CDR1 SQVTM and CDR2 ANQGSEA. Trimming shortened V by 4 bases and J by 0 bases, and 9 bases separated the two germline ends. This CDR3 is 14 amino acids long. CDR3 in amino acids: CSVAAGPNTGELFF. CDR3 in DNA: TGCAGCGTTGCGGCCGGTCCGAACACCGGGGAGCTGTTTTTT.

The chain combines TRBV9 with TRBJ2-1; no reliable D call. With 0 bases removed from V and 8 bases from J, the gap between germline ends came to 9 bases. Germline CDR1 is SGDLS and CDR2 is YYNGEE. The CDR3 sequence is 13 residues long. This CDR3 reads CASSVASDYEQFF. CDR3 bases: TGTGCCAGCAGCGTAGCCTCCGACTATGAGCAGTTCTTC. Combining the CDR3 with reference TRBV9 and TRBJ2-1 gives the whole variable domain DSGVTQTPKHLITATGQRVTLRCSPRSGDLSVYWYQQSLDQGLQFLIQYYNGEERAKGNILERFSAQQFPDLHSELNLSSLELGDSALYFCASSVASDYEQFFGPGTRLTVL.

The chain joins TRBV9 to TRBJ2-1; unclear D gene. Germline CDR1 is SGDLS and CDR2 is YYNGEE. V lost 0 bases and J 2 bases, leaving 9 bases between the germline ends. There are 15 residues in the CDR3. The CDR3 nucleotides are TGTGCCAGCAGCGTAGACGACCTAGCCTACAATGAGCAGTTCTTC. It codes for CASSVDDLAYNEQFF.

This chain uses TRBV28 with TRBJ1-1; D unresolved. Per germline, CDR1 MDHEN and CDR2 SYDVKM. The CDR3 has 15 residues. The V gene lost 7 bases and the J gene lost 6 bases, with 21 bases spanning the gap. The CDR3, as DNA: TGTGCCAGCAACTCACCCGAGACCCTTGCCGCTGAAGCTTTCTTT. It encodes CASNSPETLAAEAFF.

This chain connects TRBV20-1 to TRBJ2-3; 10 bases fit TRBD2. Germline CDR1 is DFQATT and CDR2 is SNEGSKA (reference sequence). J was trimmed by 2 bases and V by 4 bases; bases with no gene match: 6. This CDR3 has 15 residues. The CDR3, as DNA: TGCAGTGCTACTACCGGGACTAGCGTCACAGATACGCAGTATTTT. Translation: CSATTGTSVTDTQYF.

This rearrangement joins TRBV7-9 to TRBJ2-1; D call uncertain. There are 13 residues in the CDR3. The germline V gene encodes CDR1 SEHNR and CDR2 FQNEAQ (reference sequence). Trimming cost V 1 base and J 8 bases, with 9 bases left between them. CDR3 sequence: CASSLVGYDEQFF. In DNA form, the CDR3 reads TGTGCCAGCAGCTTAGTCGGTTACGATGAGCAGTTCTTC.

The table lists this clonotype with a few counts. The gene calls are TRBV13 and TRBJ2-4, with D hard to call. This CDR3 has 11 residues. Trimming pared 4 bases from V and 5 bases from J, leaving 3 bases between. Germline CDR1 is PRHDT and CDR2 is FYEKMQ (reference sequence). The CDR3 nucleotides read TGTGCCAGCAGCTATCAAAACATTCAGTACTTC. The encoded protein is CASSYQNIQYF.

This clonotype was recorded a few times. The chain is built from TRBV30 and TRBJ2-1; D gene ambiguous. Trimming shortened V by 3 bases and J by 5 bases, and 8 bases separated the two germline ends. The CDR3 length is 12 residues. The germline gives CDR1 GTSNPN, CDR2 SVGIG (reference sequence). CDR3 sequence (DNA): TGTGCCTGGAGCTCGGTGCACAATGAGCAGTTCTTC. Its translation is CAWSSVHNEQFF.

V is TRBV27 and J is TRBJ2-4; D uncertain. V dropped 3 bases and J dropped 2 bases, with 5 bases sitting between them. Per germline, CDR1 MNHEY and CDR2 SMNVEV (reference sequence). This CDR3 region has 13 residues. The CDR3 DNA reads TGTGCCAGCAGTTTGACCCCCAAAAACATTCAGTACTTC. Its translation: CASSLTPKNIQYF.

The chain carries TRBV15 and TRBJ2-5; TRBD1 is a possible D gene (6 bases). CDR3 size: 14 residues. Germline CDR1 is LNHNV and CDR2 is YYDKDF (reference sequence). The V and J ends lost 0 bases and 2 bases respectively, with 7 bases between them. The CDR3 nucleotides read TGTGCCACCAGCAGAGAGGGGGCGCAAGAGACCCAGTACTTC. Its translation: CATSREGAQETQYF.

The V gene is TRBV9, the J gene TRBJ2-7; 7 bases map to TRBD1. Germline trimming cut 3 bases from V and 7 bases from J; bases unmatched to any gene: 13. Germline V CDR1 and CDR2: SGDLS, YYNGEE. The CDR3 sequence is 15 residues long. This CDR3 is CASSEGGANAGEQYF. DNA for the CDR3: TGTGCCAGCAGCGAAGGGGGCGCAAATGCTGGGGAGCAGTACTTC.

This chain links TRBV25-1 with TRBJ1-1; D is undetermined. The V gene's germline CDR1 is MGHDK and CDR2 SYGVNS. Trimming cost V 6 bases and J 4 bases, with 6 bases left between them. This CDR3 comprises 11 residues. CDR3 in DNA: TGTGCCAGCAGCGAAATCACTGAAGCTTTCTTT. Protein: CASSEITEAFF.

The V and J genes are TRBV21-1 and TRBJ2-1. TRBV21-1 is flagged as a pseudogene. This CDR3 is built from 10 residues. The CDR3, as DNA: TGTGCCAGCAAGGTGGATGAGCAGTTCTTC. This encodes CASKVDEQFF.

This clonotype appeared once. The chain employs TRBV5-1 and TRBJ2-5; D tentatively reads TRBD1 or TRBD2 (5 bases each). CDR3 length: 16 residues. In germline, CDR1 is SGHRS, CDR2 YFSETQ. Trimming shortened V by 1 base and J by 2 bases, and 15 bases separated the two germline ends. The CDR3 spells CASSLIGTRNQETQYF. CDR3 DNA sequence: TGCGCCAGCAGCTTGATTGGGACGCGGAATCAAGAGACCCAGTACTTC.

This chain uses TRBV28 with TRBJ1-1; no firm D call. V lost 6 bases to trimming and J lost 1 base, with 12 bases between them. The CDR3 contains 14 residues. The germline V gene encodes CDR1 MDHEN and CDR2 SYDVKM. Here the CDR3 reads CASSPDYSNTEAFF. Here the CDR3 DNA reads TGTGCCAGCAGCCCGGACTATTCGAACACTGAAGCTTTCTTT.

The CDR3 sequence is CASSFPGSGRAELFF. CDR3 coding DNA: TGCGCCAGCAGCTTCCCCGGTAGCGGGCGGGCGGAGCTGTTTTTT. The chain links TRBV5-1 to TRBJ2-2, with 7 bases aligning to TRBD2. Germline assignment: CDR1 SGHRS and CDR2 YFSETQ. CDR3 size: 15 residues. Trimming at V came to 2 bases and at J to 10 bases, leaving 11 bases not matched to a gene.

This chain connects TRBV7-2 to TRBJ2-5; the D is unclear. The CDR3 covers 13 residues. Germline-derived CDR1 and CDR2 are SGHTA and FQGNSA. Deletions cut 4 bases from V and 5 bases from J, with 11 bases between. The CDR3 sequence is CASSSDPEETQYF. In DNA, the CDR3 is TGTGCCAGCAGCTCTGACCCCGAGGAGACCCAGTACTTC.

The chain employs TRBV11-2 and TRBJ2-7; D unclear. The CDR3 has 12 amino acids. Germline V gene sequence: CDR1 SGHAT, CDR2 FQNNGV. Trimming took 1 base from V and 5 from J, leaving 6 bases between them. CDR3 loop: CASSLALNEQYF. For the CDR3, the DNA is TGTGCCAGCAGCTTAGCCCTTAACGAGCAGTACTTC.